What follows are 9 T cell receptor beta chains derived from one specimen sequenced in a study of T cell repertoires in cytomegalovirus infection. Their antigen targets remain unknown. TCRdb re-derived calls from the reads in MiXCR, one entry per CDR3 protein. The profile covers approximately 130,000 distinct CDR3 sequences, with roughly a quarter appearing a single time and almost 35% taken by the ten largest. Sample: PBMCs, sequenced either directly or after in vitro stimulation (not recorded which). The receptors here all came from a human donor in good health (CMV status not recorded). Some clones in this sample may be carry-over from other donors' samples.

The CDR3 region has the DNA TGTGCCAGCAGTCCAACTAGCGGGAGGGGGGCAGATACGCAGTATTTT. Its protein is CASSPTSGRGADTQYF. The gene calls are TRBV27 and TRBJ2-3; 13 nucleotides match TRBD2. The CDR3 length is 16 residues. V gave up 5 bases and J gave up 4 bases; unmatched junction bases: 6. The germline gives CDR1 MNHEY, CDR2 SMNVEV (reference sequence).

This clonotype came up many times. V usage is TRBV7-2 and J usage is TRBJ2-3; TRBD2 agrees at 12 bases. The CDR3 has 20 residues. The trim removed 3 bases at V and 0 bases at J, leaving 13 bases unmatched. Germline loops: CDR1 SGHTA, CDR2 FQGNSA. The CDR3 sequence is CASSFKDPGTSGFSTDTQYF. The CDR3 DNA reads TGTGCCAGCAGCTTCAAAGACCCCGGGACTAGCGGGTTTAGCACAGATACGCAGTATTTT.

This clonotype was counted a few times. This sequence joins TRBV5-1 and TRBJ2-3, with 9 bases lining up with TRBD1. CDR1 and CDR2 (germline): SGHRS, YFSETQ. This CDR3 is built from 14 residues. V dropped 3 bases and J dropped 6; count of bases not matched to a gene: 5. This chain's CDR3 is CASSSRDRADTQYF. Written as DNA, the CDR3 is TGCGCCAGCAGCTCCCGGGACAGGGCGGATACGCAGTATTTT.

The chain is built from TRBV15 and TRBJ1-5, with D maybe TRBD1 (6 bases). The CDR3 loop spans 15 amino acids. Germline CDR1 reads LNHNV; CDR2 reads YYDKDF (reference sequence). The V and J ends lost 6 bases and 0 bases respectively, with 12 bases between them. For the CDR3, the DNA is TGTGCCACCAGTCAGGGGACTTATAGCAATCAGCCCCAGCATTTT. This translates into CATSQGTYSNQPQHF.

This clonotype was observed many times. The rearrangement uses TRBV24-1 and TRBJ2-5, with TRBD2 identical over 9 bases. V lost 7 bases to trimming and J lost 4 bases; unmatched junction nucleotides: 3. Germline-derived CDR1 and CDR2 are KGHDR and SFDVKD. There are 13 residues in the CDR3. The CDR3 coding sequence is TGTGCCACCAGCCTTAGCGGGGGAGAGACCCAGTACTTC. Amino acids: CATSLSGGETQYF.

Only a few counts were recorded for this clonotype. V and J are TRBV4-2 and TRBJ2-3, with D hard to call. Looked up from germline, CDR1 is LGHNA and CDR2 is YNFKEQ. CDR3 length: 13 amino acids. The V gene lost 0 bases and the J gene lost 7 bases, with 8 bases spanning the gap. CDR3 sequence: CASSQERGYTQYF. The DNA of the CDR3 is TGTGCCAGCAGCCAAGAACGAGGTTATACGCAGTATTTT.

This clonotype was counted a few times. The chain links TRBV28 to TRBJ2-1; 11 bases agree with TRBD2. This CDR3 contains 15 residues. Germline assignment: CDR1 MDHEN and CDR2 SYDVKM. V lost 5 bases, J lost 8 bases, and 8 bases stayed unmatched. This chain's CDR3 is CASSLIAGGGDEQFF. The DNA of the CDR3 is TGTGCCAGCAGTCTAATAGCGGGAGGGGGGGATGAGCAGTTCTTC.

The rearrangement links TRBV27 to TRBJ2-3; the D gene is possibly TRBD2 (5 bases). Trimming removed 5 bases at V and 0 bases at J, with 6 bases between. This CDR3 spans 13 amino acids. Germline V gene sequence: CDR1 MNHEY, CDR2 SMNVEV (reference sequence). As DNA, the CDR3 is TGTGCCAGCAGTGGACTGAGCACAGATACGCAGTATTTT. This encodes CASSGLSTDTQYF.

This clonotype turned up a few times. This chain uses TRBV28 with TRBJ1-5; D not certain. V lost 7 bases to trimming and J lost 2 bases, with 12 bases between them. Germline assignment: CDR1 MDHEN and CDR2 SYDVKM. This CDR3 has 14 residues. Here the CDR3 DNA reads TGTGCCAGCACCCCCTCGGGCCGCAATCAGCCCCAGCATTTT. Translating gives CASTPSGRNQPQHF.